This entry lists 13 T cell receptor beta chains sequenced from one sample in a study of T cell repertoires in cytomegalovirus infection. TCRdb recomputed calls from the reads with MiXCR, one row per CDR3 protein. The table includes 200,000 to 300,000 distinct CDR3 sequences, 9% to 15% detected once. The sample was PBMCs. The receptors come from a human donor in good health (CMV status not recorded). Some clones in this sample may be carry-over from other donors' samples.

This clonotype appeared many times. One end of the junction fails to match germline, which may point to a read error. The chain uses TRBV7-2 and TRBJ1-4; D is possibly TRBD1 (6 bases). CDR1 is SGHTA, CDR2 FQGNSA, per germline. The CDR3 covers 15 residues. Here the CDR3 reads CASRLGGQGNEKLFF. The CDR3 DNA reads TGTGCCAGCAGATTAGGGGGGCAGGGCAATGAAAAACTGTTTTTT.

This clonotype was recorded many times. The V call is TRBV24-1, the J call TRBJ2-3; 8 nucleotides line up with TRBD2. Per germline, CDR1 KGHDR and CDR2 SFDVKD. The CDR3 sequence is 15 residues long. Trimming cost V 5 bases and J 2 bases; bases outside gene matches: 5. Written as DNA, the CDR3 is TGTGCCACCAGTGGCCGGGAGGGCCCCACAGATACGCAGTATTTT. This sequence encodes CATSGREGPTDTQYF.

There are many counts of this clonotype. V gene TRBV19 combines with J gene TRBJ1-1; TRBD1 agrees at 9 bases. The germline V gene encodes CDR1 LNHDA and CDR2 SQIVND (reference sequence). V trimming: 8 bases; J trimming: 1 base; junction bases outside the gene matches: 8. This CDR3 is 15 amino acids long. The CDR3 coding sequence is TGTGCCAGTTCCGCCGGGACAGGGAGGAACACTGAAGCTTTCTTT. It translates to CASSAGTGRNTEAFF.

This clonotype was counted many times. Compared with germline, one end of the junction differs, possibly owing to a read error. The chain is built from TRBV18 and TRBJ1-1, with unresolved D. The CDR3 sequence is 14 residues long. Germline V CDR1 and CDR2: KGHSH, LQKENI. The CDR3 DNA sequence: TGCGCCAGCAGCCCGGGCGGCATGAACACTGAAGCTTTCTTT. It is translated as CASSPGGMNTEAFF.

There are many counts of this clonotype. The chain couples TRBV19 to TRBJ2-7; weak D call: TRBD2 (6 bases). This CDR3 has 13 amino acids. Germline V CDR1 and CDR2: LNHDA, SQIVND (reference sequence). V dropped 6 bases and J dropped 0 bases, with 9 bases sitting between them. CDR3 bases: TGTGCCAGTAGCGGGACTCCCTCCTACGAGCAGTACTTC. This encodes CASSGTPSYEQYF.

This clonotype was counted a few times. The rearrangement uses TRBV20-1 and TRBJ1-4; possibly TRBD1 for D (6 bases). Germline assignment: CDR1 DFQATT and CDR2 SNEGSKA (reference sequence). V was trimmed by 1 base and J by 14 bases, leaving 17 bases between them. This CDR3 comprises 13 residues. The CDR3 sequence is CSARVGGDGGLFF. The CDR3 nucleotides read TGCAGTGCTAGAGTAGGGGGAGACGGGGGTCTGTTTTTT.

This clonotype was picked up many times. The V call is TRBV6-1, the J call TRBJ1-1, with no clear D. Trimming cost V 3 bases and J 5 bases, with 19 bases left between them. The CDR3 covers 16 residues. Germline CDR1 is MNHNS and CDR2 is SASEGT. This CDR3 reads CASSDRARGWSTEAFF. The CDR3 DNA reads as TGTGCCAGCAGTGACCGCGCCCGGGGATGGAGTACTGAAGCTTTCTTT.

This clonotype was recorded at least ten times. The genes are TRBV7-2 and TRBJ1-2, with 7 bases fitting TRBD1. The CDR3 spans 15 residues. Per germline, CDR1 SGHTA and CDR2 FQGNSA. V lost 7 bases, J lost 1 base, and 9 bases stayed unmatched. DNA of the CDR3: TGTGCCAGCAACCTTGGGACAGTGGATAACTATGGCTACACCTTC. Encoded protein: CASNLGTVDNYGYTF.

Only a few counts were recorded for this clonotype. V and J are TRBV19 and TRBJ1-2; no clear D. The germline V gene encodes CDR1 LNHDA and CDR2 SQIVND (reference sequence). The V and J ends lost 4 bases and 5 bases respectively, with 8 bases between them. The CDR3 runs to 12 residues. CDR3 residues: CASSTNTYGYTF. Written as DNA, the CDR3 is TGTGCCAGTAGTACCAACACGTATGGCTACACCTTC.

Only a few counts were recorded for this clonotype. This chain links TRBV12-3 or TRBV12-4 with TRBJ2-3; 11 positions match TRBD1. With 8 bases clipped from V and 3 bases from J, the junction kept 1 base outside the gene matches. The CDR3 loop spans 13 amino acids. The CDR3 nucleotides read TGTGCCAGCGGACAGGGGGCAACAGATACGCAGTATTTT. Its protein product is CASGQGATDTQYF.

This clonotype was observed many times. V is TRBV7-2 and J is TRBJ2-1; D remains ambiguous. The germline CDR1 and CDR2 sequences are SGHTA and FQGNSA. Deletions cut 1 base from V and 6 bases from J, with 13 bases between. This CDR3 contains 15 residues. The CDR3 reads CASSLVRSTGNEQFF. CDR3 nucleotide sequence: TGTGCCAGCAGCTTAGTTCGGTCCACCGGCAATGAGCAGTTCTTC.

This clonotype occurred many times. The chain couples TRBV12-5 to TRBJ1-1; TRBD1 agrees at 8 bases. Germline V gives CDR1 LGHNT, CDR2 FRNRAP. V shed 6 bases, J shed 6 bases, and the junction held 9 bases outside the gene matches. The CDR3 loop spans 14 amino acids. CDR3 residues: CASGPQGGLAEAFF. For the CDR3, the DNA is TGTGCTAGTGGCCCACAGGGGGGTTTAGCTGAAGCTTTCTTT. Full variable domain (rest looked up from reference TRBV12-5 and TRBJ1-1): DARVTQTPRHKVTEMGQEVTMRCQPILGHNTVFWYRQTMMQGLELLAYFRNRAPLDDSGMPKDRFSAEMPDATLATLKIQPSEPRDSAVYFCASGPQGGLAEAFFGQGTRLTVV.

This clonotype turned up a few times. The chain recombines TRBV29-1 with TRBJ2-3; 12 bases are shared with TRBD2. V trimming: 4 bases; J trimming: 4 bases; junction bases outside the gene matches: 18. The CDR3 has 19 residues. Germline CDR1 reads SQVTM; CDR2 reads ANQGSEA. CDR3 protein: CSVVALTSGSVYVSDTQYF. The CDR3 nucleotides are TGCAGCGTTGTTGCCCTGACTAGCGGGAGCGTGTATGTGTCAGATACGCAGTATTTT.